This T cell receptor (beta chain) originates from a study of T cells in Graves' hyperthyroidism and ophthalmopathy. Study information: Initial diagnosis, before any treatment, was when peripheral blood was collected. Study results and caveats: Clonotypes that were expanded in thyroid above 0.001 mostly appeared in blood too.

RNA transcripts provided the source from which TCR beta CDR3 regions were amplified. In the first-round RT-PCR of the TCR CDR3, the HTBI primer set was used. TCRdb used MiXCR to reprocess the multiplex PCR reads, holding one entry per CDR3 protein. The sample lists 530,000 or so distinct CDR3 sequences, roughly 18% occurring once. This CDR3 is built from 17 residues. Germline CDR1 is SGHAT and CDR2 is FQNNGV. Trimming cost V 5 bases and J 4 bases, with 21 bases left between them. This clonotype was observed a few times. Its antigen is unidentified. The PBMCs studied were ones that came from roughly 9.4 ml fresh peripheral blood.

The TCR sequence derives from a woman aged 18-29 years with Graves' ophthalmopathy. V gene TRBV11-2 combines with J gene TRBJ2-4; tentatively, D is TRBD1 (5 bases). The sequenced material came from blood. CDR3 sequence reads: CASSPGSSERVKNIQYF. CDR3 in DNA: TGTGCCAGCAGCCCAGGGTCGTCGGAACGTGTGAAAAACATTCAGTACTTC.